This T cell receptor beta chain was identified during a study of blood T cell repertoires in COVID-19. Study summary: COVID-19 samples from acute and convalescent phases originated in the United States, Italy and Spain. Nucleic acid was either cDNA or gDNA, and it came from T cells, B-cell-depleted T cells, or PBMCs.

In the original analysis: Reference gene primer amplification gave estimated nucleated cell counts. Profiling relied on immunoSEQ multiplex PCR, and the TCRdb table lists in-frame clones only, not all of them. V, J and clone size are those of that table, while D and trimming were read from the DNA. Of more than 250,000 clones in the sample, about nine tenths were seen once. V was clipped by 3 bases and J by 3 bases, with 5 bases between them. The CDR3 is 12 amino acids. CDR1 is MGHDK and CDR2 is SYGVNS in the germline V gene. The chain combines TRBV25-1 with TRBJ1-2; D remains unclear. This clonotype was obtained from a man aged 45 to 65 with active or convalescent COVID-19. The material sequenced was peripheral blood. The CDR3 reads CASSDLYYGYTF. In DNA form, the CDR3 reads TGTGCCAGCAGTGATTTATACTATGGCTACACCTTC.